This T cell receptor beta chain came from a study of blood T cell repertoires in COVID-19. Whole-study context: Italy, Spain and the United States were the sources of the convalescent and acute COVID-19 samples. Sources were T cells, B-cell-depleted T cells, or PBMCs; the material itself was cDNA or gDNA.

Only a few counts were recorded for this clone. The germline V gene has CDR1 SGHTA and CDR2 FQGNSA. Trimming removed 2 bases from V and 7 bases from J, with 9 bases in between. The CDR3 has 13 amino acids. Authors' analysis steps: Estimation of nucleated cell counts was performed using reference gene primer amplification. The repertoire was sequenced with immunoSEQ multiplex PCR; TCRdb's copy has only in-frame clones and lacks some. Clone size and V and J calls were adopted from that table, with D and trimming inferred from the DNA. Seen here are approximately 300,000 clones, around 89% observed once, and the top ten hold about 4.2%.

Sequencing was done on a sample of peripheral blood. The J gene is TRBJ2-1, the V gene TRBV7-2; D possibly corresponds to TRBD1 (5 bases). The sequence came from a man aged 35 to 55 with acute or convalescent COVID-19. CDR3 sequence reads: CASSLSQGNEQFF. The CDR3 DNA reads TGTGCCAGCAGCTTATCGCAGGGAAATGAGCAGTTCTTC.